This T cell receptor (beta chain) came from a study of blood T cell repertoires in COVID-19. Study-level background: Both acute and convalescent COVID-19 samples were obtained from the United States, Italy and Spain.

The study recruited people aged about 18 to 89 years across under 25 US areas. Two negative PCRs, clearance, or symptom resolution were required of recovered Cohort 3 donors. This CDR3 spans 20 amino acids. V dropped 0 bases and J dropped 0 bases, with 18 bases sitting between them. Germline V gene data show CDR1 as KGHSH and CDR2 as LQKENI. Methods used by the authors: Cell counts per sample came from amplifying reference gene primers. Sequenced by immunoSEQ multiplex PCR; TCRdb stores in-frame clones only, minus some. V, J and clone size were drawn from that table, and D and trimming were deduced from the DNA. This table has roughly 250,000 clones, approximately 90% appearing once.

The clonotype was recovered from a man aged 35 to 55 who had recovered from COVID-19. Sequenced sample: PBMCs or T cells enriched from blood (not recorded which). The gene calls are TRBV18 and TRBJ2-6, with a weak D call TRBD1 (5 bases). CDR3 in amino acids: CASSPPVYRTPSSGANVLTF. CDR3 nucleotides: TGTGCCAGCTCACCACCAGTTTATAGGACACCGAGCTCTGGGGCCAACGTCCTGACTTTC.